The next 19 T cell receptor beta chains were all read from a single sample in a study of human T cells and chemical hapten exposure. The time point: patch test 2, 6 weeks after DPC sensitization. Treatment denoted: therapeutic diphenylcyclopropenone sensitization with weekly scalp DPC. MiXCR, applied by TCRdb to the RACE reads, yields one record per CDR3 protein. Altogether over 40,000 distinct CDR3 sequences are present, about 3.5% being singletons, with the ten largest covering approximately 6.7%. Sequenced here: whole blood, sampled in connection with sensitization to the hapten diphenylcyclopropenone (DPC). These receptors all come from a man between 40 and 49 years old with alopecia areata. Some clones in this sample may be carry-over from other donors' samples.

The rearrangement joins TRBV12-3 or TRBV12-4 to TRBJ1-6; perhaps TRBD1 as D (5 bases). V lost 1 base and J 7 bases, leaving 11 bases between the germline ends. The CDR3 has 15 amino acids. CDR3 sequence: CASSLGQGENSPLHF. The DNA for the CDR3 is TGTGCCAGCAGTTTAGGCCAGGGTGAAAATTCACCCCTCCACTTT.

This clonotype appeared many times. The chain has TRBV25-1 and TRBJ2-1; 9 nucleotides align to TRBD2. V shed 4 bases and J 4 bases; nucleotides not matched to a gene: 5. The CDR3 is 15 amino acids. Germline CDR1 reads MGHDK; CDR2 reads SYGVNS. The CDR3 loop reads CASSAATSGYNEQFF. Written as DNA, the CDR3 is TGTGCCAGCAGTGCCGCGACTAGCGGATACAATGAGCAGTTCTTC.

The chain couples TRBV12-3 or TRBV12-4 to TRBJ2-3; unclear D gene. Trimming took off 7 bases at V and 6 bases at J, with 11 bases between the two ends. CDR3 length: 12 amino acids. The CDR3 is CASTVARDTQYF. The CDR3 nucleotides read TGTGCCAGCACCGTCGCGCGGGATACGCAGTATTTT.

This clonotype was seen ten or more times. V gene TRBV11-2 combines with J gene TRBJ2-3, with D hard to call. Germline V lookup: CDR1 SGHAT, CDR2 FQNNGV. Trimming removed 3 bases from V and 0 bases from J, with 22 bases in between. This CDR3 spans 19 amino acids. CDR3 nucleotides: TGTGCCAGCAGCTTGATGGTTAAGGCTCACCGTCCTAGCACAGATACGCAGTATTTT. Translation gives CASSLMVKAHRPSTDTQYF. Full variable domain (missing parts from reference TRBV11-2 and TRBJ2-3): EAGVAQSPRYKIIEKRQSVAFWCNPISGHATLYWYQQILGQGPKLLIQFQNNGVVDDSQLPKDRFSAERLKGVDSTLKIQPAKLEDSAVYLCASSLMVKAHRPSTDTQYFGPGTRLTVL.

At least ten counts were recorded for this clonotype. CDR3 amino acids: CSAVPGRARVTDTQYF. The CDR3 nucleotides read TGCAGTGCTGTCCCCGGGCGGGCGAGGGTTACAGATACGCAGTATTTT. The V call is TRBV20-1, the J call TRBJ2-3, with D perhaps TRBD2 (5 bases). Germline CDR1 and CDR2: DFQATT and SNEGSKA (reference sequence). The CDR3 spans 16 residues. V dropped 5 bases and J dropped 3 bases, with 21 bases sitting between them.

This clonotype was detected only a few times. This chain joins TRBV28 and TRBJ2-7; D is undetermined. The CDR3 extends over 13 amino acids. V lost 6 bases, J lost 4 bases, and 13 bases lay in between. Germline V lookup: CDR1 MDHEN, CDR2 SYDVKM. The CDR3 spells CASSSPGWYEQYF. The CDR3 region has the DNA TGTGCCAGCAGCTCCCCGGGTTGGTACGAGCAGTACTTC.

This chain links TRBV20-1 with TRBJ1-6; 7 bases are shared with TRBD1. V lost 2 bases to trimming and J lost 4 bases; unmatched junction nucleotides: 2. The CDR3 consists of 14 residues. Germline V gene lookup returns CDR1 DFQATT and CDR2 SNEGSKA (reference sequence). CDR3 protein: CSARRTGYNSPLHF. The DNA for the CDR3 is TGCAGTGCTAGAAGGACAGGTTATAATTCACCCCTCCACTTT.

This clonotype was picked up a small number of times. This chain connects TRBV2 to TRBJ1-5; maybe TRBD1 (6 bases). Looked up from germline, CDR1 is SNHLY and CDR2 is FYNNEI. Trimming removed 1 base from V and 1 base from J, with 8 bases in between. This CDR3 has 15 amino acids. CDR3 in amino acids: CASSEEGVSNQPQHF. CDR3 coding DNA: TGTGCCAGCAGTGAAGAGGGGGTAAGCAATCAGCCCCAGCATTTT.

This clonotype was observed at least ten times. The gene calls are TRBV10-3 and TRBJ2-3, with 8 bases aligning to TRBD2. Trimming at V came to 0 bases and at J to 3 bases, leaving 5 bases not matched to a gene. In germline, CDR1 is ENHRY, CDR2 SYGVKD. The CDR3 is made up of 16 amino acids. CDR3 bases: TGTGCCATCAGTGAGTCGGCGGGAGGAAGGACAGATACGCAGTATTTT. Residues: CAISESAGGRTDTQYF.

About this clonotype: This may be a read error: a much more frequent sequence differs by one nucleotide. CDR3 nucleotides: TGTGCCAGTAGTAGGAAGCCTCGGGTCACAGATACGCAGTATTTT. Its translation: CASSRKPRVTDTQYF. The V and J genes are TRBV19 and TRBJ2-3; D not certain. Looked up from germline, CDR1 is LNHDA and CDR2 is SQIVND (reference sequence). Trimming cost V 4 bases and J 2 bases, with 13 bases left between them. This CDR3 region has 15 residues. Full variable domain (missing parts from reference TRBV19 and TRBJ2-3): DGGITQSPKYLFRKEGQNVTLSCEQNLNHDAMYWYRQDPGQGLRLIYYSQIVNDFQKGDIAEGYSVSREKKESFPLTVTSAQKNPTAFYLCASSRKPRVTDTQYFGPGTRLTVL.

This clonotype was seen repeatedly, ten times or more. The V gene is TRBV29-1, the J gene TRBJ2-2; D unresolved. The germline V gene encodes CDR1 SQVTM and CDR2 ANQGSEA. The V end was cut by 4 bases, the J end by 5 bases, with 8 bases between. The CDR3 runs to 12 residues. The CDR3 loop reads CSVVGLTGELFF. The CDR3 DNA sequence: TGCAGCGTTGTAGGGTTGACCGGGGAGCTGTTTTTT.

V and J are TRBV6-2 or TRBV6-3 and TRBJ2-2; 7 bases align to TRBD2. Trimming removed 2 bases from V and 5 bases from J; junction bases left unmatched: 5. Germline loops: CDR1 MNHEY, CDR2 SVGEGT. CDR3 length: 15 amino acids. This chain's CDR3 is CASSYRGSSTGELFF. Written as DNA, the CDR3 is TGTGCCAGCAGTTACCGCGGGAGCTCGACCGGGGAGCTGTTTTTT.

The V call is TRBV4-2, the J call TRBJ1-2; TRBD1 aligns across 9 bases. Germline values: CDR1 LGHNA, CDR2 YNFKEQ. With 1 base clipped from V and 5 bases from J, the junction kept 11 bases outside the gene matches. The CDR3 has 17 amino acids. As DNA, the CDR3 is TGTGCCAGCAGCCAAGTGACCACAGGGGGCGGAGATTATGGCTACACCTTC. Translated: CASSQVTTGGGDYGYTF.

This clonotype was counted many times. The CDR3 sequence: CASSLGTSGSSYNEQFF. The CDR3 nucleotides read TGTGCCAGCAGCCTCGGGACTAGCGGGAGCTCCTACAATGAGCAGTTCTTC. The chain combines TRBV4-2 with TRBJ2-1, with 14 bases identical to TRBD2. The CDR3 runs to 17 residues. Germline V gene sequence: CDR1 LGHNA, CDR2 YNFKEQ. With 4 bases clipped from V and 0 bases from J, the junction kept 2 bases outside the gene matches.

The CDR3 DNA sequence: TGTGCCAGCAGAGGACTAGCGGAGGACAATGAGCAGTTCTTC. Residues: CASRGLAEDNEQFF. The V gene is TRBV6-6, the J gene TRBJ2-1, with 10 bases lining up with TRBD2. The V and J ends lost 6 bases and 5 bases, in that order; junction bases with no gene match: 4. The CDR3 is 14 amino acids. Per germline, CDR1 MNHNY and CDR2 SVGAGI (reference sequence).

This clonotype was detected many times. The J gene is TRBJ1-5, the V gene TRBV12-3 or TRBV12-4; D might be TRBD1 (5 bases). The ends were cut back, 6 bases at V and 7 bases at J, with 13 bases in the middle. The CDR3 runs 13 residues. The CDR3: CASSSGTRQPQHF. The DNA for the CDR3 is TGTGCCAGCAGCTCCGGGACGAGGCAGCCCCAGCATTTT.

There are many counts of this clonotype. The genes are TRBV28 and TRBJ1-5; unclear D gene. Per germline, CDR1 MDHEN and CDR2 SYDVKM. The CDR3 length is 12 residues. Between the trimmed V and J ends, which lost 7 bases and 2 bases, there was a span of 6 bases. This CDR3 reads CASTQGNQPQHF. CDR3 sequence (DNA): TGTGCCAGCACCCAGGGCAATCAGCCCCAGCATTTT.

This clonotype was counted many times. The rearrangement links TRBV7-2 to TRBJ2-7; 11 bases agree with TRBD2. This CDR3 is built from 16 residues. In germline, CDR1 is SGHTA, CDR2 FQGNSA. J lost 2 bases, V lost 5 bases, and 8 bases had no gene match. CDR3 coding DNA: TGTGCCAGCAGCCCACCGGGACTAGCGGATGCCTACGAGCAGTACTTC. Protein product: CASSPPGLADAYEQYF.

This clonotype was observed at least ten times. J is TRBJ1-1 and V is TRBV6-5, with D uncertain. Trimming removed 0 bases from V and 1 base from J, with 12 bases in between. Germline assignment: CDR1 MNHEY and CDR2 SVGAGI. The CDR3 sequence is 16 residues long. In DNA form, the CDR3 reads TGTGCCAGCAGTTACTCTGGTGGCCCGGGGAACACTGAAGCTTTCTTT. As protein: CASSYSGGPGNTEAFF.